This T cell receptor (beta chain) was obtained from a study of human T cells and chemical hapten exposure. As for the study in general: Weekly administration of diphenylcyclopropenone to the scalp of patients continued throughout the roughly 22-week study. Slight differences in pooled library volume were the main source of varying TCR yields across samples.

Germline CDR1 is SGHTA and CDR2 is FQGNSA. The ends were cut back, 4 bases at V and 2 bases at J, with 15 bases in the middle. This CDR3 contains 16 residues. A note on this clonotype: Its antigen is unidentified.

Overall study findings and caveats: Alopecia in the donors means their immune response may deviate from healthy people's.

In TCRdb, the RACE reads were re-called with MiXCR into one record per CDR3 protein. The sample has a few hundred thousand distinct CDR3 sequences; 4.5% to 7% are singletons. Documented time point: pre-sensitization, week 0. Documented treatment: therapeutic diphenylcyclopropenone sensitization with weekly scalp DPC. Sample donors consisted of patients with alopecia, aged 18 to 70 years, who were suitable for DPC. V gene TRBV7-2 combines with J gene TRBJ1-3; a weak D match, TRBD1 (6 bases). The starting material was whole blood, obtained in connection with sensitization to the hapten diphenylcyclopropenone (DPC). The source of this sequence is a woman between 18 and 29 years old with alopecia areata. Some clones in this sample may be carry-over from other donors' samples. The CDR3 nucleotides are TGTGCCAGCAGCTCTGGAGGGGGTGGGCCTGGAAACACCATATATTTT. Residues: CASSSGGGGPGNTIYF. Combining the CDR3 with reference TRBV7-2 and TRBJ1-3 gives the whole variable domain GAGVSQSPSNKVTEKGKDVELRCDPISGHTALYWYRQSLGQGLEFLIYFQGNSAPDKSGLPSDRFSAERTGGSVSTLTIQRTQQEDSAVYLCASSSGGGGPGNTIYFGEGSWLTVV.